These T cell receptor beta chains were read from a single sample in a study of cytomegalovirus exposure and HLA in healthy donors. Some clones are missing from TCRdb's copy, which holds only in-frame ones; the method was immunoSEQ multiplex PCR. The sample gives 150,000 to 200,000 clones, roughly 80% of which show up once; about 1.5% is in the top ten. Sequences were obtained from PBMCs. These receptors were collected from a man aged 45-65 years in good health and CMV-seropositive. CDR3s include the opening cysteine and the closing phenylalanine or tryptophan. The D gene is left open where the match is weak. The size entry is marked missing in some rows and otherwise reads once, few, many or a size class.

cdr3_aa cdr3_nt v_call clone_size d_call j_call
CASSPLEFVRGFSNQPQHF TGTGCCAGCAGCCCACTAGAATTTGTGCGGGGTTTTAGCAATCAGCCCCAGCATTTT TRBV28 - - TRBJ1-5
CASSDRDRRGTDTQYF TGTGCCAGCAGTGATAGGGACAGGCGGGGAACAGATACGCAGTATTTT TRBV25-1 - TRBD1 TRBJ2-3
CASSLSGNWNKEQFF TGTGCCAGCAGCCTTAGCGGGAACTGGAATAAGGAGCAGTTCTTC TRBV7-9 - TRBD2 TRBJ2-1
CASSPSSSPDTQYF TGTGCCAGCAGTCCGTCCTCGAGTCCAGATACGCAGTATTTT TRBV28 - - TRBJ2-3
CASSIGRAGGLNTGELFF TGTGCCAGTAGTATAGGGAGGGCAGGGGGCTTGAACACCGGGGAGCTGTTTTTT TRBV19 - TRBD1 TRBJ2-2
CASSLGPGTEAFF TGTGCCAGCAGCTTAGGCCCGGGCACTGAAGCTTTCTTT TRBV11-3 - - TRBJ1-1
CAWKAGRSGNTIYF TGTGCCTGGAAGGCAGGCCGCTCTGGAAACACCATATATTTT TRBV30 - - TRBJ1-3
CASSYVQPGVYEQYF TGTGCCAGCAGTTACGTCCAGCCGGGAGTCTACGAGCAGTACTTC TRBV6-5 few - TRBJ2-7
CAREGDRRSDEQFF TGTGCCCGGGAGGGTGACAGGAGAAGCGATGAGCAGTTCTTC TRBV2 - TRBD2 TRBJ2-1
CATRGEGDTQYF TGCGCCACCAGGGGGGAGGGAGATACGCAGTATTTT TRBV5-1 - - TRBJ2-3
CASSPRTSGFYEQYF TGCGCCAGCAGCCCCAGGACTAGCGGCTTCTACGAGCAGTACTTC TRBV4-1 few TRBD2 TRBJ2-7
CASSRNLAATNEQFF TGTGCCAGCAGCCGCAACCTAGCGGCAACCAATGAGCAGTTCTTC TRBV7-8 - TRBD2 TRBJ2-1
CASSRDRGGTEAFF TGTGCCAGCAGCCGGGACAGGGGGGGGACTGAAGCTTTCTTT TRBV6-4 - TRBD1 TRBJ1-1
CASSRARTEAFF TGTGCCAGCTCCAGGGCCAGGACTGAAGCTTTCTTT TRBV6-1 - - TRBJ1-1
CASRGRGIAYNEQFF TGTGCCAGCAGGGGCAGGGGGATCGCTTACAATGAGCAGTTCTTC TRBV28 - TRBD1 TRBJ2-1
CASSWASGGVEGYTF TGTGCCAGCAGTTGGGCCTCGGGAGGAGTCGAGGGCTACACCTTC TRBV27 - - TRBJ1-2
CASRGTSTYEQYF TGTGCCAGCAGGGGGACAAGTACCTACGAGCAGTACTTC TRBV6-5 - - TRBJ2-7
CASSLGDRGYHNEQFF TGTGCCAGCAGTTTAGGGGACAGAGGCTATCACAATGAGCAGTTCTTC TRBV27 - TRBD1 TRBJ2-1
CASSPRGTSFAETQYF TGTGCCAGCAGCCCCCGGGGGACTAGCTTCGCCGAGACCCAGTACTTC TRBV5-4 - TRBD2 TRBJ2-5
CASSSPGQGFSTNYGYTF TGTGCCAGCAGTTCCCCGGGACAGGGATTCTCCACCAACTATGGCTACACCTTC TRBV28 - TRBD1 TRBJ1-2
CASRDLRGLYGYTF TGCGCCAGCAGGGACCTCCGGGGACTCTATGGCTACACCTTC TRBV23-1 - - TRBJ1-2
CASSVGDRKNIQYF TGTGCCAGCAGCGTAGGGGACAGAAAAAACATTCAGTACTTC TRBV9 - TRBD1 TRBJ2-4
CASSFLSGELFF TGTGCCAGCAGTTTCTTGTCCGGGGAGCTGTTTTTT TRBV27 - - TRBJ2-2
CASSLVASEQYF TGTGCCAGCAGCTTAGTAGCAAGCGAGCAGTACTTC TRBV11-2 - - TRBJ2-7
CASRPQGSSYEQYF TGTGCCAGCAGGCCCCAGGGGTCCTCCTACGAGCAGTACTTC TRBV27 - - TRBJ2-7
CASSYSTASSYEQYF TGTGCCAGCAGTTACTCGACAGCCAGCTCCTACGAGCAGTACTTC TRBV6-5 - - TRBJ2-7